Each of the 26 T cell receptor beta chains below was sequenced from the same sample in a study of vaccination effects on CD4 cells after COVID-19. Which antigens these TCRs recognize remains unknown. Before sequencing took place, the ViraFEST assay used viral peptide pools to expand antigen-specific CD4+ T cells. Cells that had been cultured for 10 days were the source of isolated CD4+ T cells. Everyone in the study got two shots of either the BNT162b2 or mRNA-1273 vaccine. Using immunoSEQ multiplex PCR, the repertoire was profiled, and TCRdb retains in-frame clones only, with some absent. The repertoire consists of about 24,000 clones, with 60% to 80% occurring once and the leading ten covering about 24%. The specimen was CD4+ T cells from PBMCs cultured with HCoV-NL63 spike peptides, collected after COVID-19 vaccination. These receptor sequences come from a human donor who received a COVID-19 vaccine.

This clone was recorded only once. This chain joins TRBV5-1 and TRBJ2-2, with D perhaps being TRBD1 or TRBD2 (6 bases each). Looked up from germline, CDR1 is SGHRS and CDR2 is YFSETQ. CDR3 length equals 17 residues. Trimming took 5 bases from V and 2 from J, leaving 19 bases between them. Written as DNA, the CDR3 is TGCGCCAGCAGACCGGGACTCAGGGGCCCAAACACCGGGGAGCTGTTTTTT. Translated, it gives CASRPGLRGPNTGELFF.

The rearrangement uses TRBV30 and TRBJ2-7; D is ambiguous. CDR1 GTSNPN and CDR2 SVGIG come from the germline V gene (reference sequence). This CDR3 contains 13 residues. V lost 2 bases and J lost 5, with 13 bases in between. The CDR3 nucleotides are TGTGCCTGGAGTTGGATAAGGTGGCACGAGCAGTACTTC. This sequence encodes CAWSWIRWHEQYF.

V gene TRBV13 combines with J gene TRBJ1-3, with a possible D match to TRBD1 (6 bases). This CDR3 region has 15 residues. Trimming cost V 3 bases and J 4 bases, with 13 bases left between them. The germline gives CDR1 PRHDT, CDR2 FYEKMQ (reference sequence). The CDR3 DNA sequence: TGTGCCAGCAGCTTGACACAGGGTTTCGGAAACACCATATATTTT. This codes for CASSLTQGFGNTIYF. Full variable domain (outside the CDR3, taken from reference TRBV13 and TRBJ1-3): AAGVIQSPRHLIKEKRETATLKCYPIPRHDTVYWYQQGPGQDPQFLISFYEKMQSDKGSIPDRFSAQQFSDYHSELNMSSLELGDSALYFCASSLTQGFGNTIYFGEGSWLTVV.

The chain uses TRBV4-1 and TRBJ2-2; 7 bases are a match to TRBD1. Germline values: CDR1 MGHRA, CDR2 YSYEKL. J gave up 3 bases and V 1 base, and 2 bases lay outside the gene matches. The CDR3 consists of 15 residues. The CDR3 bases are TGCGCCAGCAGCCAAGTACAGGGGTACACCGGGGAGCTGTTTTTT. Protein: CASSQVQGYTGELFF.

Written as DNA, the CDR3 is TGTGCCAGCAGCCAGGCACTGGGCCCTGAAGCTTTCTTT. Translation: CASSQALGPEAFF. The gene calls are TRBV3-1 (or the pseudogene TRBV3-2) and TRBJ1-1; no firm D call. Trimming took off 3 bases at V and 6 bases at J, with 11 bases between the two ends. The CDR3 length is 13 residues. In germline, CDR1 is LGHDT, CDR2 YNNKEL (reference sequence).

The chain has TRBV5-4 and TRBJ1-2; D remains unclear. CDR1 is SGHNT, CDR2 YYREEE, per germline (reference sequence). The V end was cut by 2 bases, the J end by 4 bases, with 12 bases between. This CDR3 spans 14 amino acids. The chain's CDR3 is CASSLGRLSYGYTF. DNA of the CDR3: TGTGCCAGCAGCTTAGGACGCCTTTCCTATGGCTACACCTTC.

The gene calls are TRBV29-1 and TRBJ1-1, with no clear D. V lost 4 bases and J lost 1, with 10 bases in between. Germline assignment: CDR1 SQVTM and CDR2 ANQGSEA. This CDR3 has 13 amino acids. CDR3 sequence: CSVGVQRNTEAFF. Here the CDR3 DNA reads TGCAGCGTTGGGGTTCAGAGGAACACTGAAGCTTTCTTT.

This sequence joins TRBV19 and TRBJ2-1; 9 bases are a match to TRBD1. Germline trimming cut 3 bases from V and 5 bases from J; bases unmatched to any gene: 5. Germline CDR1 is LNHDA and CDR2 is SQIVND (reference sequence). The length of the CDR3 is 15 residues. The CDR3: CASSMIGTGNNEQFF. The CDR3 region has the DNA TGTGCCAGTAGTATGATCGGGACAGGGAACAATGAGCAGTTCTTC.

Remarks on this clone: Mismatch with germline at one junction end may stem from a read error. The J gene is TRBJ2-2, the V gene TRBV19; TRBD2 might be the D (5 bases). Germline values: CDR1 LNHDA, CDR2 SQIVND (reference sequence). The CDR3 runs 15 residues. This chain's CDR3 is CASSTRTDEHRGAVF. The CDR3 bases are TGTGCCAGTAGTACCCGGACGGACGAACACCGGGGAGCTGTTTTT.

V is TRBV6-5 and J is TRBJ1-4; no clear D. The CDR3 totals 14 residues. With 8 bases removed from V and 7 bases from J, the gap between germline ends came to 17 bases. Germline CDR1 is MNHEY and CDR2 is SVGAGI. The CDR3, as DNA: TGTGCCAGCGGAATGAGGGTTTGGAGTGAAAAACTGTTTTTT. Translation gives CASGMRVWSEKLFF.

The chain couples TRBV13 to TRBJ2-7; TRBD1 matches 7 bases. Per the germline V gene, CDR1 is PRHDT and CDR2 is FYEKMQ (reference sequence). Trimming took 5 bases from V and 2 from J; bases not matched to a gene: 9. The CDR3 length is 15 residues. The CDR3 region has the DNA TGTGCCAGCAGCCCCGGGACAGCTACTCCCTACGAGCAGTACTTC. Amino acid sequence: CASSPGTATPYEQYF.

The chain uses TRBV9 and TRBJ1-6, with D uncertain. V was trimmed by 2 bases and J by 7 bases, leaving 10 bases between them. CDR1 and CDR2 (germline): SGDLS, YYNGEE. The CDR3 runs to 14 residues. The chain's CDR3 is CASSVRGENSPLHF. The CDR3 DNA follows: TGTGCCAGCAGCGTCCGCGGGGAGAATTCACCCCTCCACTTT.

The chain recombines TRBV5-4 with TRBJ1-2; D not resolved. The CDR3 loop spans 13 amino acids. From germline, CDR1 is SGHNT and CDR2 YYREEE (reference sequence). V lost 3 bases and J 7 bases, leaving 13 bases between the germline ends. The CDR3 is CASSSPDHSGYTF. The CDR3 DNA sequence: TGTGCCAGCAGCTCCCCGGACCACAGTGGCTACACCTTC.

This clone has just one count. This chain links TRBV6-5 with TRBJ1-6; D unresolved. Looked up from germline, CDR1 is MNHEY and CDR2 is SVGAGI. V gave up 2 bases and J gave up 8 bases, with 10 bases separating them. The CDR3 contains 14 residues. The CDR3: CASSYEGPDSPLHF. As DNA, the CDR3 is TGTGCCAGCAGTTACGAGGGCCCTGATTCACCCCTCCACTTT.

The rearrangement joins TRBV5-1 to TRBJ2-5; 14 bases map to TRBD2. The CDR3 has 17 residues. Germline CDR1 and CDR2: SGHRS and YFSETQ. After removal of 5 bases from V and 5 bases from J, the junction contained 11 bases not matched to a gene. CDR3 protein: CASRPPGLAGALETQYF. The CDR3 region has the DNA TGCGCCAGCAGACCTCCGGGACTAGCGGGAGCCTTGGAGACCCAGTACTTC.

The V call is TRBV4-2, the J call TRBJ1-4, with 8 bases fitting TRBD1. Losses at the gene ends were 1 base for V and 2 bases for J; bases not matched to a gene: 9. CDR1 and CDR2 from the germline V gene are LGHNA and YNFKEQ. The CDR3 has 18 residues. The CDR3 region is CASSQGRQGLATNEKLFF. CDR3 DNA: TGTGCCAGCAGCCAAGGGCGACAGGGGTTGGCGACTAATGAAAAACTGTTTTTT.

J is TRBJ2-3 and V is TRBV4-1; 9 positions match TRBD2. CDR3 size: 22 residues. Germline CDR1 is MGHRA and CDR2 is YSYEKL. V lost 1 base and J lost 1; bases outside the gene matches: 21. The DNA for the CDR3 is TGCGCCAGCAGCCAAGGACGTAGTGGGTCTCTTTTTAGCGGGAGTGGCACAGATACGCAGTATTTT. This encodes CASSQGRSGSLFSGSGTDTQYF.

The chain links TRBV5-1 to TRBJ1-1; the D gene is possibly TRBD1 (6 bases). V was trimmed by 7 bases and J by 1 base, leaving 11 bases between them. This CDR3 contains 13 residues. Germline values: CDR1 SGHRS, CDR2 YFSETQ. The CDR3 spells CASGGAPNTEAFF. CDR3 sequence (DNA): TGCGCCAGCGGGGGGGCCCCGAACACTGAAGCTTTCTTT.

The chain combines TRBV28 with TRBJ1-2; 7 positions match TRBD1. The germline V gene encodes CDR1 MDHEN and CDR2 SYDVKM. The CDR3 runs to 12 residues. The V and J ends lost 5 bases and 7 bases, in that order; junction bases with no gene match: 4. In DNA form, the CDR3 reads TGTGCCAGCAGTCTAGGGGGCGCTGGCTACACCTTC. Its protein product is CASSLGGAGYTF.

The rearrangement joins TRBV25-1 to TRBJ1-1, with D perhaps TRBD1 (5 bases). The CDR3 contains 15 residues. Trimming cost V 6 bases and J 0 bases, with 14 bases left between them. CDR1 MGHDK and CDR2 SYGVNS come from the germline V gene. The CDR3 loop reads CASRQTGQLNTEAFF. CDR3 DNA sequence: TGTGCCAGCAGGCAGACGGGGCAGTTGAACACTGAAGCTTTCTTT.

This clone was detected once. The DNA of the CDR3 is TGTGCCAGCAGCCTGTCCGGCTATGAGGGGGAAAAACTGTTTTTT. Protein sequence: CASSLSGYEGEKLFF. The chain joins TRBV6-5 to TRBJ1-4, with a tentative D call TRBD1 (5 bases). Germline loops: CDR1 MNHEY, CDR2 SVGAGI. The CDR3 extends over 15 amino acids. Trimming left V 6 bases short and J 8 bases short, with 19 bases between.

The CDR3 region has the DNA TGTGCCAGCAGCGCCCACGACGACATCTCTGGAAACACCATATATTTT. It is translated as CASSAHDDISGNTIYF. The chain combines TRBV9 with TRBJ1-3; D remains unclear. CDR1 SGDLS and CDR2 YYNGEE come from the germline V gene. The CDR3 has 16 residues. V lost 3 bases to trimming and J lost 0 bases, with 13 bases between them.

This clone appeared once. The chain is built from TRBV3-1 (or the pseudogene TRBV3-2) and TRBJ1-5, with TRBD1 matching 9 bases. V trimming: 8 bases; J trimming: 2 bases; junction bases outside the gene matches: 7. CDR1 and CDR2 from the germline V gene are LGHDT and YNNKEL (reference sequence). This CDR3 comprises 15 residues. Here the CDR3 reads CASGEGQGGNQPQHF. The CDR3 DNA is TGTGCCAGCGGCGAGGGACAGGGCGGCAATCAGCCCCAGCATTTT.

The rearrangement uses TRBV19 and TRBJ2-7, with 14 bases that match TRBD2. CDR3 size: 16 residues. Looked up from germline, CDR1 is LNHDA and CDR2 is SQIVND (reference sequence). V trimming: 6 bases; J trimming: 3 bases; junction bases outside the gene matches: 7. The CDR3 DNA follows: TGTGCCAGTAGGCCCGGGACTAGCGGGAGTATCTACGAGCAGTACTTC. Its protein product is CASRPGTSGSIYEQYF.

The chain links TRBV7-9 to TRBJ1-2; 9 bases line up with TRBD1. From germline, CDR1 is SEHNR and CDR2 FQNEAQ (reference sequence). CDR3 size: 13 residues. With 5 bases clipped from V and 8 bases from J, the junction kept 6 bases outside the gene matches. The CDR3 reads CASSHGQGYGYTF. CDR3 coding DNA: TGTGCCAGCAGCCACGGACAGGGGTACGGCTACACCTTC.

The DNA for the CDR3 is TGTGCCAGCAGTGTTCGGGGCACAGATACGCAGTATTTT. Translated, it gives CASSVRGTDTQYF. The V call is TRBV27, the J call TRBJ2-3, with D unclear. The CDR3 runs to 13 residues. V lost 5 bases, J lost 1 base, and 7 bases lay in between. Germline V CDR1 and CDR2: MNHEY, SMNVEV (reference sequence).